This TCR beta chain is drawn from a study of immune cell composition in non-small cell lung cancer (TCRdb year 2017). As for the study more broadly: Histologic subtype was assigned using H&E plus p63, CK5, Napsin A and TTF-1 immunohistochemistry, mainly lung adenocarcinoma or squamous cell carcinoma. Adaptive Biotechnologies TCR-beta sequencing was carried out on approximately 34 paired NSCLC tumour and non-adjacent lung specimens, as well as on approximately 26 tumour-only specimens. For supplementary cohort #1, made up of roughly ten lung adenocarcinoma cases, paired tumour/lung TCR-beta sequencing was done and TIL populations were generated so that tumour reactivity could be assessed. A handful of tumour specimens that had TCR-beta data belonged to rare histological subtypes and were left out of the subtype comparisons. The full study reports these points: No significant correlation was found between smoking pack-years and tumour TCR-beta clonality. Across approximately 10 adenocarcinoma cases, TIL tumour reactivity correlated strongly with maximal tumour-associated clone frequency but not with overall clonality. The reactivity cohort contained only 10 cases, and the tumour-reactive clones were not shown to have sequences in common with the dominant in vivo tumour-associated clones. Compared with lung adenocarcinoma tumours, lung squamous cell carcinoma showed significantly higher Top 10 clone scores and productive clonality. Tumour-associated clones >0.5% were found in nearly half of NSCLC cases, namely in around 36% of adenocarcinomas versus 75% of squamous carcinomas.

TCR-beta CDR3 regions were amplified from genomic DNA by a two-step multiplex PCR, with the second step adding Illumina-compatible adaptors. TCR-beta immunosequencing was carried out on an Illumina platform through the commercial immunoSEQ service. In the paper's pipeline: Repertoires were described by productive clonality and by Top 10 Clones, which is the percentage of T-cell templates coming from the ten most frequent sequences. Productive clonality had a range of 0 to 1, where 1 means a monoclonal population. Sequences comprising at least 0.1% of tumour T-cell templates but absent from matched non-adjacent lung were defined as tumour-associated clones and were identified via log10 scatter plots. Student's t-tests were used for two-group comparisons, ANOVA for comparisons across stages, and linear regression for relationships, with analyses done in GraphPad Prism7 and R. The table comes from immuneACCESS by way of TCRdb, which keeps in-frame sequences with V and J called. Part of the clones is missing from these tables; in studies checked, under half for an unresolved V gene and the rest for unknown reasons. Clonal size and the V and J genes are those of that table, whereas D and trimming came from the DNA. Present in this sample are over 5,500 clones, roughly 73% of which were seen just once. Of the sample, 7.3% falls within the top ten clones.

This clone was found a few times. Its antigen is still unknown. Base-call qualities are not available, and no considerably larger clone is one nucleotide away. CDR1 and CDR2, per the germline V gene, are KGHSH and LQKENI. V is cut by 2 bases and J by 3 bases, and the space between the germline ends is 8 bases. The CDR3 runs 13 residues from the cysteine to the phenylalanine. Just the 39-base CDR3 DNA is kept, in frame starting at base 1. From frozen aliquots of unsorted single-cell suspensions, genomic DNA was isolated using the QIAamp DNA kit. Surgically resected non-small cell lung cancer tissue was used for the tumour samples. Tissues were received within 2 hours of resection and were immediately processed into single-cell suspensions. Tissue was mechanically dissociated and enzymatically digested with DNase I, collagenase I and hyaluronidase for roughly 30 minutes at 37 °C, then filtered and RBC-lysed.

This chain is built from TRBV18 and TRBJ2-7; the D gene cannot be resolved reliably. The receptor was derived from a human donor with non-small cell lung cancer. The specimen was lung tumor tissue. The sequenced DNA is TGTGCCAGCTCACCAATGCGATTCTACGAGCAGTACTTC. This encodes CASSPMRFYEQYF.